Shown below are 12 T cell receptor beta chains from a single sample sequenced in a study of shared clonotypes between healthy human individuals. The assay was immunoSEQ multiplex PCR, and TCRdb's table has in-frame clones only and misses some. This sample carries about 2 million clones, roughly 95% of them seen once, and the ten largest clones take 0.9% to 1.4%. CD45RO-negative cells were positively selected for CCR7, leaving out terminally differentiated effector memory CD45RA+ cells. Sequences were obtained from naive CD8+ T cells sorted from blood. The receptors were gathered from a young man in good health.

The chain uses TRBV15 and TRBJ1-5; 10 bases line up with TRBD1. With V trimmed by 3 bases and J by 6 bases, 2 bases remained unmatched. Germline V gives CDR1 LNHNV, CDR2 YYDKDF (reference sequence). The CDR3 extends over 14 amino acids. DNA of the CDR3: TGTGCCACCAGCAGCGACAGGGGGCCTCAGCCCCAGCATTTT. It yields the protein CATSSDRGPQPQHF.

The chain uses TRBV2 and TRBJ2-5; D may be TRBD1 or TRBD2 (5 bases each). Germline CDR1 is SNHLY and CDR2 is FYNNEI. CDR3 length equals 13 residues. The ends were cut back, 11 bases at V and 5 bases at J, with 18 bases in the middle. The CDR3 bases are TGTGCCGGAAAATGGGACCCGGGGGAGACCCAGTACTTC. This codes for CAGKWDPGETQYF.

The chain links TRBV30 to TRBJ2-3; 9 bases match TRBD2. The trim removed 0 bases at V and 0 bases at J, leaving 7 bases unmatched. This CDR3 region has 17 residues. Germline V gives CDR1 GTSNPN, CDR2 SVGIG (reference sequence). Here the CDR3 reads CAWSVGSGGLSTDTQYF. The CDR3, as DNA: TGTGCCTGGAGTGTAGGAAGCGGGGGGCTTAGCACAGATACGCAGTATTTT.

The V and J genes are TRBV6-6 and TRBJ2-1; D uncertain. Germline CDR1 reads MNHNY; CDR2 reads SVGAGI (reference sequence). Trimming removed 8 bases from V and 4 bases from J, with 9 bases in between. The CDR3 totals 12 residues. The CDR3 bases are TGTGCCAGCCGAACCATATACAATGAGCAGTTCTTC. Translated: CASRTIYNEQFF.

This chain links TRBV19 with TRBJ2-7; TRBD1 is a possible D gene (5 bases). CDR1 is LNHDA and CDR2 is SQIVND in the germline V gene (reference sequence). This CDR3 contains 13 residues. The V end lost 3 bases, the J end lost 4 bases, and 10 bases lay between the germline ends. The CDR3 is CASSMAAGYEQYF. CDR3 nucleotide sequence: TGTGCCAGTAGTATGGCAGCAGGGTACGAGCAGTACTTC.

V gene TRBV2 combines with J gene TRBJ2-7; TRBD1 matches 9 bases. This CDR3 has 14 residues. Germline CDR1 and CDR2: SNHLY and FYNNEI. Trimming removed 7 bases from V and 3 bases from J; junction bases left unmatched: 7. CDR3 residues: CASTLGQGIYEQYF. The CDR3 nucleotides read TGTGCCAGCACCCTGGGACAGGGAATCTACGAGCAGTACTTC.

The chain recombines TRBV14 with TRBJ2-3; TRBD1 or TRBD2 may be the D gene (6 bases each). The CDR3 sequence is 14 residues long. In germline, CDR1 is SGHDN, CDR2 FVKESK. V shed 4 bases and J shed 5 bases, with 13 bases lying between them. CDR3 sequence (DNA): TGTGCCAGCAGCCCTCCGGGGGCCAGAGATACGCAGTATTTT. This translates into CASSPPGARDTQYF.

The rearrangement uses TRBV27 and TRBJ1-1; D not resolved. Germline lookup yields CDR1 MNHEY and CDR2 SMNVEV (reference sequence). V shed 3 bases and J shed 5 bases, with 16 bases lying between them. The CDR3 has 15 amino acids. The CDR3 sequence is CASSLRMPVGTEAFF. CDR3 DNA sequence: TGTGCCAGCAGTTTGAGAATGCCGGTCGGAACTGAAGCTTTCTTT.

This rearrangement joins TRBV7-9 to TRBJ2-7, with no clear D. With 4 bases removed from V and 3 bases from J, the gap between germline ends came to 7 bases. Germline values: CDR1 SEHNR, CDR2 FQNEAQ (reference sequence). The CDR3 consists of 12 residues. CDR3 loop: CASSYTHYEQYF. The CDR3 DNA is TGTGCCAGCAGCTACACCCACTACGAGCAGTACTTC.

V and J are TRBV7-6 and TRBJ2-2, with D possibly being TRBD1 (5 bases). V lost 4 bases, J lost 1 base, and 10 bases lay in between. The CDR3 has 15 amino acids. CDR1 SGHVS and CDR2 FNYEAQ come from the germline V gene. CDR3 nucleotide sequence: TGTGCCAGCAGCTACATTACAGGGAACACCGGGGAGCTGTTTTTT. It yields the protein CASSYITGNTGELFF.

The gene calls are TRBV25-1 and TRBJ1-3; D is unresolved. Per the germline V gene, CDR1 is MGHDK and CDR2 is SYGVNS. This CDR3 is 15 amino acids long. Trimming pared 4 bases from V and 0 bases from J, leaving 10 bases between. CDR3 sequence (DNA): TGTGCCAGCAGTGGGCCAGGCAGCTCTGGAAACACCATATATTTT. This gives the protein CASSGPGSSGNTIYF.

V gene TRBV29-1 combines with J gene TRBJ2-3; 9 positions match TRBD1. Germline loops: CDR1 SQVTM, CDR2 ANQGSEA. The CDR3 length is 16 residues. J was trimmed by 6 bases and V by 8 bases; bases with no gene match: 18. CDR3 in amino acids: CSLTPSQDRGSDTQYF. As DNA, the CDR3 is TGCAGCCTCACCCCATCCCAGGACAGGGGATCCGATACGCAGTATTTT.